This TCR beta chain was obtained from a study of blood T cells in healthy people across ages. A sample-barcoded 5' primer and a J-beta primer mix were used in a second PCR of roughly 7 to 12 cycles. Any given sample supplied a minimum of 2.5 million CDR3-containing paired-end reads. TCRdb reprocessed the 5' RACE reads via MiXCR and lists one record per CDR3 protein. The data hold 650,000 to 950,000 distinct CDR3 sequences, with 44% observed a single time. The sequence derives from a man in his sixties in good health. The sequenced sample was blood.

The CDR3 spells CASSIDTTGETQYF. The DNA of the CDR3 is TGTGCCAGCAGCATCGACACTACCGGAGAGACCCAGTACTTC. V usage is TRBV5-6 and J usage is TRBJ2-4, with no clear D. Matching the DNA end better, TRBJ2-5 makes the J call doubtful. The CDR3 runs 14 residues. The germline V gene has CDR1 SGHDT and CDR2 YYEEEE.